These T cell receptor beta chains were read from a single sample in a study of blood T cell repertoires in COVID-19. Profiled with immunoSEQ multiplex PCR; TCRdb holds only in-frame clones, not every one. The sample includes hundreds of thousands of clones, roughly 80% of them seen just once. Sequencing was done on a sample of PBMCs or T cells enriched from blood (not recorded which). These receptors originate from a woman aged 40 to 55 who had been exposed to COVID-19. CDR3s include the opening cysteine and the closing phenylalanine or tryptophan. Each record gives: D gene, J gene, V gene, clone size, CDR3 DNA, CDR3 protein. The D gene is left open where the match is weak. Only some rows state a clone size, as once, few, many or a class for expanded clones.

NA TRBJ1-3 TRBV7-3 few TGTGCCAGCAGCCCTCAAGCGGGAAACACCATATATTTT CASSPQAGNTIYF
NA TRBJ1-2 TRBV5-1 NA TGCGCCAGCAGCGGGGGCACAATTTTCTCCTATGGCTACACCTTC CASSGGTIFSYGYTF
TRBD2 TRBJ2-1 TRBV6-4 NA TGTGCCAGCAGTGACGGCGGGGGCTCCTACAATGAGCAGTTCTTC CASSDGGGSYNEQFF
NA TRBJ1-1 TRBV7-9 once TGTGCCAGCAGGGAACTTACAGGGACCGAAGCTTTCTTT CASRELTGTEAFF
NA TRBJ2-7 TRBV5-6 NA TGTGCCAGCAGCTTCACCTCGGACGAGCAGTACTTC CASSFTSDEQYF
NA TRBJ1-6 TRBV13 NA TGTGCCAGCAGCTTCCGTTCAGGGGCATCACCCCTCCACTTT CASSFRSGASPLHF
TRBD1 TRBJ2-2 TRBV5-1 NA TGCGCCAGCAGCCCTGGGACAGAAGACCCCGGGGAGCTGTTTTTT CASSPGTEDPGELFF
TRBD1 TRBJ2-5 TRBV28 NA TGTGCCAGCAGTACGGGGACAGGGGGAGAGACCCAGTACTTC CASSTGTGGETQYF
TRBD1 TRBJ1-1 TRBV18 NA TGTGCCAGCTCACCACCTACAATGACAGGGTACACTGAAGCTTTCTTT CASSPPTMTGYTEAFF
TRBD1 TRBJ1-2 TRBV27 once TGTGCCAGCAGTTTTCTGGGACAGGCGTATGGCTACACCTTC CASSFLGQAYGYTF
NA TRBJ1-4 TRBV24-1 NA TGTGCCACCCAACAGGCGCCTAATGAAAAACTGTTTTTT CATQQAPNEKLFF
NA TRBJ1-2 TRBV9 NA TGTGCCAGCAGCCCGAGTAGCCGGGGAACAGGGTATCACTATGGCTACACCTTC CASSPSSRGTGYHYGYTF
TRBD1 TRBJ2-3 TRBV6-6 NA TGTGCCAGCAGTCGGCAGGGGGTCACAGATACGCAGTATTTT CASSRQGVTDTQYF
TRBD1 TRBJ2-3 TRBV7-6 NA TGTGCCAGCAGCTTTCGGACAGGGCCTACCACAGATACGCAGTATTTT CASSFRTGPTTDTQYF
TRBD1 TRBJ1-2 TRBV5-6 NA TGTGCCAGCAGCCCAGGGGGCTTCTATGGCTATGGCTACACCTTC CASSPGGFYGYGYTF
NA TRBJ1-3 TRBV5-1 NA TGCGCCAGCAGCTCTACCCCCAGGGGCTCTGGAAACACCATATATTTT CASSSTPRGSGNTIYF
NA TRBJ2-3 TRBV5-1 NA TGCGCCAGCAGCCCAATAGCGATAACAGATACGCAGTATTTT CASSPIAITDTQYF